This TCR beta chain was recorded in a study of cytomegalovirus exposure and HLA in healthy donors. As for the study in general: Around 180 million T cells yielded 90 million to 130 million unique TCR beta sequences in earlier analysis.

This clone was seen once. Trimming took 8 bases from V and 6 from J, leaving 14 bases between them. The CDR3 length is 13 residues. Germline assignment: CDR1 MDHEN and CDR2 SYDVKM. Vbeta (60) and Jbeta (13) primers were used in the PCR. The table came from immunoSEQ multiplex PCR; TCRdb's copy has only in-frame clones and leaves some out. Of under 150,000 clones listed, about 85% are singletons. What was sequenced was PBMCs. The origin of this receptor is a boy aged 5-17 years in good health and CMV-seronegative. The chain joins TRBV28 to TRBJ1-5; D gene ambiguous. CDR3 bases: TGTGCCAGCTTACGGGAGGTAGGTCAGCCCCAGCATTTT. Amino acids: CASLREVGQPQHF.